The 5 T cell receptor beta chains below come from one sample, sequenced in a study of T cell responses to AZD1222 COVID-19 vaccine. TCRdb's copy holds only in-frame clones and misses some; the assay was immunoSEQ multiplex PCR. The sample lists about 110,000 clones; almost 90% were seen once. The sequences come from peripheral blood, collected on day 0 of AZD1222 vaccination. The receptor set was obtained from an adult in good health.

The chain carries TRBV6-2 or TRBV6-3 and TRBJ2-7; D call uncertain. The CDR3 spans 11 residues. CDR1 and CDR2 from the germline V gene are MNHEY and SVGEGT. Trimming took 2 bases from V and 6 from J, leaving 5 bases between them. DNA of the CDR3: TGTGCCAGCAGTTACGGTGGCGAGCAGTACTTC. Translation gives CASSYGGEQYF.

The J gene is TRBJ2-2, the V gene TRBV20-1; 12 bases are a match to TRBD2. The CDR3 runs 22 residues. V lost 3 bases and J lost 2; bases outside the gene matches: 22. Germline lookup yields CDR1 DFQATT and CDR2 SNEGSKA (reference sequence). Here the CDR3 DNA reads TGCAGTGCTAGTGGATGGGTCGCGACTAGCGGGAGTATCTTTCGAAACACCGGGGAGCTGTTTTTT. This translates into CSASGWVATSGSIFRNTGELFF.

This rearrangement joins TRBV30 to TRBJ1-4, with D tentatively TRBD1 (6 bases). V was shortened by 0 bases and J by 4 bases, with 9 bases between the two germline ends. Germline CDR1 GTSNPN, CDR2 SVGIG (reference sequence). The CDR3 consists of 14 residues. CDR3 nucleotides: TGTGCCTGGAGTGTAGGGGACAATAATGAAAAACTGTTTTTT. This gives the protein CAWSVGDNNEKLFF.

The chain has TRBV7-7 and TRBJ2-2; D is unresolved. Germline-derived CDR1 and CDR2 are SSHAT and FNYEAQ (reference sequence). V gave up 5 bases and J gave up 5 bases, with 15 bases separating them. The CDR3 extends over 15 amino acids. CDR3 sequence: CASSPRTHLTGELFF. CDR3 nucleotide sequence: TGTGCCAGCAGCCCCCGCACCCATTTAACCGGGGAGCTGTTTTTT.

This clone was counted ten times or more. V usage is TRBV11-2 and J usage is TRBJ1-2; the D gene is possibly TRBD1 (5 bases). Trimming cost V 5 bases and J 8 bases, with 21 bases left between them. The CDR3 is 15 residues long. Germline CDR1 and CDR2: SGHAT and FQNNGV. CDR3 loop: CASSPFGGLTIGYTF. The CDR3 DNA reads TGTGCCAGCAGCCCGTTTGGGGGACTTACCATCGGCTACACCTTC.